This TCR beta chain originates from a study of glioma-infiltrating T cells after dendritic cell vaccination. Sequencing used immunoSEQ multiplex PCR; TCRdb keeps in-frame clones, though not all of them. Of 90,000 to 100,000 clones listed, roughly 83% are singletons. Germline V gene lookup returns CDR1 SGHKS and CDR2 YYEKEE (reference sequence). The CDR3 covers 14 residues. Trimming shortened V by 7 bases and J by 2 bases, and 15 bases separated the two germline ends. The chain is built from TRBV5-5 and TRBJ1-2, with TRBD1 as a possible D gene (5 bases). The sequenced sample was blood, obtained before dendritic cell vaccination. The TCR was taken from a human donor with glioblastoma. This CDR3 reads CASSVEGRNYGYTF. CDR3 DNA: TGTGCCAGCTCGGTGGAGGGGAGGAACTATGGCTACACCTTC.